The 7 T cell receptor beta chains below all came from one sample that was sequenced in a study of blood T cell repertoires in COVID-19. Here immunoSEQ multiplex PCR was the method, and the copy in TCRdb shows in-frame clones only, minus some. The profile shows about 230,000 clones, over 80% of them singletons. The sequencing input was peripheral blood. The receptor set was obtained from a man younger than 40 with COVID-19, enrolled during active disease.

The chain has TRBV7-8 and TRBJ1-3; D is unresolved. The V gene lost 0 bases and the J gene lost 0 bases, with 12 bases spanning the gap. Germline-derived CDR1 and CDR2 are SGHVS and FQNEAQ. This CDR3 is 17 amino acids long. The CDR3 coding sequence is TGTGCCAGCAGCTTAGCGCGGCAGCTGTTCTCTGGAAACACCATATATTTT. Translation gives CASSLARQLFSGNTIYF.

A single count supports this clone. Written as DNA, the CDR3 is TGTGCCAGCAGCGCCACAGGGCACCAAGAGACCCAGTACTTC. It specifies CASSATGHQETQYF. The J gene is TRBJ2-5, the V gene TRBV9, with D perhaps matching TRBD1 (6 bases). CDR3 length equals 14 residues. The germline V and J ends were trimmed by 3 bases and 0 bases, with 9 bases remaining between them. From germline, CDR1 is SGDLS and CDR2 YYNGEE.

The J gene is TRBJ1-2, the V gene TRBV20-1, with TRBD1 identical over 8 bases. V lost 3 bases, J lost 6 bases, and 12 bases stayed unmatched. Germline CDR1 and CDR2: DFQATT and SNEGSKA (reference sequence). The CDR3 length is 15 residues. The CDR3 here is CSASTSQGALHGYTF. Here the CDR3 DNA reads TGCAGTGCTAGTACGTCCCAGGGGGCCCTTCATGGCTACACCTTC.

The rearrangement uses TRBV14 and TRBJ1-6; TRBD1 is a possible D gene (5 bases). V was shortened by 2 bases and J by 7 bases, with 12 bases between the two germline ends. From germline, CDR1 is SGHDN and CDR2 FVKESK. The CDR3 sequence is 15 residues long. CDR3: CASSQYQGGNSPLHF. CDR3 DNA: TGTGCCAGCAGCCAATATCAGGGTGGGAATTCACCCCTCCACTTT.

CDR3 sequence reads: CASSRGTAEAFF. CDR3 nucleotide sequence: TGTGCCAGCAGCCGCGGGACGGCCGAAGCTTTCTTT. The genes are TRBV7-9 and TRBJ1-1; D is possibly TRBD1 (5 bases). V lost 5 bases and J 8 bases, leaving 12 bases between the germline ends. The CDR3 covers 12 residues. Per germline, CDR1 SEHNR and CDR2 FQNEAQ (reference sequence).

This chain joins TRBV7-8 and TRBJ2-2; possible D gene TRBD1, 6 bases. CDR1 is SGHVS and CDR2 is FQNEAQ in the germline V gene. V lost 5 bases to trimming and J lost 7 bases, with 11 bases between them. This CDR3 spans 13 amino acids. The CDR3, as DNA: TGTGCCAGCAGCCCTGGGGGACACGGGGAGCTGTTTTTT. This encodes CASSPGGHGELFF.

Concerning this clone: The sample holds other DNA sequences that translate to the same CDR3. The chain links TRBV6-6 to TRBJ1-2, with 7 nucleotides matching TRBD1. Germline V gene sequence: CDR1 MNHNY, CDR2 SVGAGI (reference sequence). The CDR3 has 14 amino acids. The J segment lost 0 bases and the V segment lost 4 bases, leaving 2 bases of the junction unmatched. The CDR3 reads CASSSGTANYGYTF. The CDR3 nucleotides are TGTGCCAGCAGTTCGGGGACAGCTAACTATGGCTACACCTTC.